The 18 T cell receptor beta chains given below trace back to one sample, sequenced in a study of blood T cell repertoires in COVID-19. Assay used: immunoSEQ multiplex PCR; TCRdb lists only in-frame clones, some missing. The sample lists about 88,000 clones; around 88% were seen once. Sequenced sample: peripheral blood. The source of these receptors is a woman aged 55-70 years with COVID-19, enrolled during active disease.

V usage is TRBV7-9 and J usage is TRBJ1-6, with 7 bases aligning to TRBD1. The CDR3 totals 16 residues. CDR1 SEHNR and CDR2 FQNEAQ come from the germline V gene (reference sequence). The V segment lost 7 bases and the J segment 2 bases; nucleotides outside the gene matches: 8. The CDR3 DNA is TGTGCCAGCACCCAAGCCGGGACAGCCTATAATTCACCCCTCCACTTT. Amino acid sequence: CASTQAGTAYNSPLHF.

The chain has TRBV4-3 and TRBJ1-6; D possibly corresponds to TRBD1 (5 bases). V was clipped by 0 bases and J by 6 bases, with 12 bases between them. CDR3 length: 16 amino acids. Per the germline V gene, CDR1 is LGHNA and CDR2 is YSLEER. The CDR3 DNA reads TGCGCCAGCAGCCAAGATCGCGGGGGTGGTAATTCACCCCTCCACTTT. It encodes CASSQDRGGGNSPLHF.

The rearrangement links TRBV4-1 to TRBJ2-3, with D perhaps TRBD1 (6 bases). The germline V and J ends were trimmed by 4 bases and 6 bases, with 8 bases remaining between them. CDR1 is MGHRA and CDR2 is YSYEKL in the germline V gene. CDR3 size: 12 residues. The CDR3 loop is CASSLTGDTQYF. CDR3 DNA: TGCGCCAGCAGCCTAACAGGGGATACGCAGTATTTT.

The rearrangement links TRBV2 to TRBJ1-2, with D possibly being TRBD1 (6 bases). The germline V gene encodes CDR1 SNHLY and CDR2 FYNNEI. The CDR3 extends over 15 amino acids. The V and J ends lost 1 base and 5 bases respectively, with 14 bases between them. The CDR3 DNA reads as TGTGCCAGCAGTGAAGTTGGAAGGCAGGGGTATGGCTACACCTTC. Protein product: CASSEVGRQGYGYTF. Using reference TRBV2 and TRBJ1-2 for the parts outside the CDR3, the full variable domain is EPEVTQTPSHQVTQMGQEVILRCVPISNHLYFYWYRQILGQKVEFLVSFYNNEISEKSEIFDDQFSVERPDGSNFTLKIRSTKLEDSAMYFCASSEVGRQGYGYTFGSGTRLTVV.

In this sample, this clone turned up once. This chain connects TRBV28 to TRBJ2-7; perhaps TRBD1 as D (6 bases). V lost 7 bases and J 6 bases, leaving 10 bases between the germline ends. Germline V lookup: CDR1 MDHEN, CDR2 SYDVKM. This CDR3 comprises 11 residues. The CDR3 loop is CASTSGVEQYF. The CDR3 region has the DNA TGTGCCAGCACCTCAGGGGTCGAGCAGTACTTC.

The CDR3 reads CASSQSRIRDTQYF. In DNA, the CDR3 is TGCGCCAGCAGCCAATCCAGGATCAGAGATACGCAGTATTTT. This sequence joins TRBV4-1 and TRBJ2-3; D gene uncertain. There are 14 residues in the CDR3. The V gene's germline CDR1 is MGHRA and CDR2 YSYEKL. Trimming took 2 bases from V and 5 from J, leaving 11 bases between them.

The rearrangement uses TRBV15 and TRBJ2-3, with D tentatively TRBD2 (7 bases). Per the germline V gene, CDR1 is LNHNV and CDR2 is YYDKDF (reference sequence). CDR3 length: 16 amino acids. V was trimmed by 5 bases and J by 1 base, leaving 16 bases between them. The CDR3 here is CATSPLGGGRTDTQYF. In DNA, the CDR3 is TGTGCCACCAGCCCCCTGGGCGGGGGCCGCACAGATACGCAGTATTTT.

This clone was picked up one time. This rearrangement joins TRBV6-5 to TRBJ2-1, with D uncertain. Looked up from germline, CDR1 is MNHEY and CDR2 is SVGAGI. V lost 6 bases and J 0 bases, leaving 12 bases between the germline ends. CDR3 size: 15 residues. CDR3 protein: CASSRSPFSYNEQFF. CDR3 bases: TGTGCCAGCAGCCGGTCTCCGTTCTCCTACAATGAGCAGTTCTTC.

V and J are TRBV11-1 and TRBJ1-1, with 10 bases identical to TRBD1. V lost 5 bases and J lost 4; bases outside the gene matches: 7. Looked up from germline, CDR1 is SGHAT and CDR2 is FQDESV (reference sequence). The CDR3 extends over 15 amino acids. CDR3 loop: CASSLWTGGRTEAFF. DNA of the CDR3: TGTGCCAGCAGCCTTTGGACAGGGGGTCGCACTGAAGCTTTCTTT.

This sequence joins TRBV5-1 and TRBJ2-5; D perhaps matches TRBD1 (6 bases). The germline V gene has CDR1 SGHRS and CDR2 YFSETQ. The V and J ends lost 5 bases and 2 bases respectively, with 10 bases between them. The CDR3 runs 13 residues. CDR3 amino acids: CASSLGQQETQYF. The CDR3 coding sequence is TGCGCCAGCAGTCTTGGACAGCAAGAGACCCAGTACTTC. The full variable domain, its missing parts supplied by reference TRBV5-1 and TRBJ2-5, is KAGVTQTPRYLIKTRGQQVTLSCSPISGHRSVSWYQQTPGQGLQFLFEYFSETQRNKGNFPGRFSGRQFSNSRSEMNVSTLELGDSALYLCASSLGQQETQYFGPGTRLLVL.

This chain uses TRBV10-1 with TRBJ2-2; TRBD1 matches 8 bases. This CDR3 contains 15 residues. Losses at the gene ends were 5 bases for V and 8 bases for J; bases not matched to a gene: 10. CDR1 is WNHNN and CDR2 is SYGVQD in the germline V gene (reference sequence). CDR3 sequence: CASSRSTGGIGELFF. The CDR3 coding sequence is TGCGCCAGCAGTCGTTCAACAGGGGGTATTGGGGAGCTGTTTTTT.

This chain's CDR3 is CASSRTGKANYGYTF. The CDR3 DNA follows: TGTGCCAGCAGCCGAACAGGAAAAGCTAACTATGGCTACACCTTC. The rearrangement uses TRBV6-5 and TRBJ1-2; D may be TRBD1 (5 bases). V lost 6 bases to trimming and J lost 0 bases, with 14 bases between them. The CDR3 runs 15 residues. Germline assignment: CDR1 MNHEY and CDR2 SVGAGI.

V is TRBV6-5 and J is TRBJ1-1; a possible D gene is TRBD1 (5 bases). V shed 10 bases and J shed 5 bases, with 17 bases lying between them. Germline V gene sequence: CDR1 MNHEY, CDR2 SVGAGI. CDR3 length: 13 residues. CDR3 sequence reads: CATRPGGGTEAFF. The CDR3 coding sequence is TGTGCCACCCGACCTGGGGGGGGGACTGAAGCTTTCTTT.

This chain uses TRBV5-1 with TRBJ2-7, with a possible D match to TRBD1 (7 bases). CDR1 and CDR2 (germline): SGHRS, YFSETQ. This CDR3 spans 15 amino acids. V was shortened by 0 bases and J by 5 bases, with 15 bases between the two germline ends. The CDR3 loop is CASSLAPAGGNEQYF. The CDR3 nucleotides read TGCGCCAGCAGCTTGGCCCCGGCAGGGGGGAACGAGCAGTACTTC.

V is TRBV21-1 and J is TRBJ1-5. TRBV21-1 is reported as a pseudogene. The CDR3 is 12 amino acids. The CDR3, as DNA: TGTGCCAGCAGCAATCTTAGCCAGCCCCAGCATTTT. This codes for CASSNLSQPQHF.

CDR3 nucleotide sequence: TGTGCCAGCAGTTGGACAGGAATGAACACTGAAGCTTTCTTT. This translates into CASSWTGMNTEAFF. The chain combines TRBV2 with TRBJ1-1; 7 bases are shared with TRBD1. This CDR3 is built from 14 residues. Losses at the gene ends were 5 bases for V and 0 bases for J; bases not matched to a gene: 3. Germline CDR1 reads SNHLY; CDR2 reads FYNNEI.

V usage is TRBV29-1 and J usage is TRBJ2-5; 11 bases map to TRBD2. The CDR3 runs to 14 residues. J gave up 5 bases and V 7 bases, and 9 bases lay outside the gene matches. From germline, CDR1 is SQVTM and CDR2 ANQGSEA. For the CDR3, the DNA is TGCAGCGGACGACTAGCGGGGCTTTCGGAGACCCAGTACTTC. Its translation is CSGRLAGLSETQYF. Supplemented by reference TRBV29-1 and TRBJ2-5, the full variable domain reads SAVISQKPSRDICQRGTSLTIQCQVDSQVTMMFWYRQQPGQSLTLIATANQGSEATYESGFVIDKFPISRPNLTFSTLTVSNMSPEDSSIYLCSGRLAGLSETQYFGPGTRLLVL.

The chain carries TRBV9 and TRBJ1-2; TRBD1 aligns across 12 bases. CDR1 is SGDLS, CDR2 YYNGEE, per germline. This CDR3 has 17 amino acids. Unmatched junction bases numbered 12, after V lost 4 bases and J lost 5 bases. CDR3 amino acids: CASSRGTGGEWWYGYTF. CDR3 bases: TGTGCCAGCAGCCGCGGGACAGGGGGCGAGTGGTGGTATGGCTACACCTTC.